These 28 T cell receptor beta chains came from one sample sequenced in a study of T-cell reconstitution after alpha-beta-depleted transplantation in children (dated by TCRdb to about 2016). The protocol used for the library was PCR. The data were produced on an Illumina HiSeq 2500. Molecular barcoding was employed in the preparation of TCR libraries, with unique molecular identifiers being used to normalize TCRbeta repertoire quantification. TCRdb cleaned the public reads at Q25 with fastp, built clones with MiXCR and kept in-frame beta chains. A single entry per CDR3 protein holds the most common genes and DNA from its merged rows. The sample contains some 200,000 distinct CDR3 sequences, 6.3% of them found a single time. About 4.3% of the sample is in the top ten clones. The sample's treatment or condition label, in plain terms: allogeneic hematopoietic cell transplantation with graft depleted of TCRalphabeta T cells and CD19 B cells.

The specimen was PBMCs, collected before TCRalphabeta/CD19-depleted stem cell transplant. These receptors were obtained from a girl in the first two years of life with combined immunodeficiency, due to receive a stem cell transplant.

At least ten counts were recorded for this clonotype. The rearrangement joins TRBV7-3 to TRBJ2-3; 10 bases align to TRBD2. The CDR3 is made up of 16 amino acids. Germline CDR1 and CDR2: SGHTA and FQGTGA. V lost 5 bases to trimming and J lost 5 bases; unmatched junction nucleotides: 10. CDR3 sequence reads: CASSETSGGAIDTQYF. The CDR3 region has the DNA TGTGCCAGCAGCGAAACCAGCGGGGGGGCTATAGATACGCAGTATTTT.

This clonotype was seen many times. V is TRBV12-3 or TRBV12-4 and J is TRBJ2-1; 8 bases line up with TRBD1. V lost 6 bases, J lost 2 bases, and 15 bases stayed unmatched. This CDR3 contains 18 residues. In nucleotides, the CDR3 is TGTGCCAGCAGGACCGGGACAGGAAGGTTTTTGCCCTACAATGAGCAGTTCTTC. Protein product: CASRTGTGRFLPYNEQFF.

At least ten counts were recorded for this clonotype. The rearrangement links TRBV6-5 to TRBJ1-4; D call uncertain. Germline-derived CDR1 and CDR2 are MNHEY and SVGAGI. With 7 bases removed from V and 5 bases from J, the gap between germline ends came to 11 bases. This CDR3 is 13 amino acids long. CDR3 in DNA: TGTGCCAGCACCAACAGCCTCAATGAAAAACTGTTTTTT. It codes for CASTNSLNEKLFF.

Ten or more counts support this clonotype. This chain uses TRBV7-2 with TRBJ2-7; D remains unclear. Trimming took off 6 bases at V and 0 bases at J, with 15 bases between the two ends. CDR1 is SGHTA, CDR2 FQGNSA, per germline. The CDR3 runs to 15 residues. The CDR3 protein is CASSRDPMSSYEQYF. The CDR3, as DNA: TGTGCCAGCAGTCGAGACCCCATGAGCTCCTACGAGCAGTACTTC.

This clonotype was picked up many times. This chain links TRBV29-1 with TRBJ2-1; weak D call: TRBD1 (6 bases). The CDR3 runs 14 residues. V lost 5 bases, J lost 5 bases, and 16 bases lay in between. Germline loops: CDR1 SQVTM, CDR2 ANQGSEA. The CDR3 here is CSVPNTGWDNEQFF. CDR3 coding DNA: TGCAGCGTTCCCAATACAGGGTGGGACAATGAGCAGTTCTTC.

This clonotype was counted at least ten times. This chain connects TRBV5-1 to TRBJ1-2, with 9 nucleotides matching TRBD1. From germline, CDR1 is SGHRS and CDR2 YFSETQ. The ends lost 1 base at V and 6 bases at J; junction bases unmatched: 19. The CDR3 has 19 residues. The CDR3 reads CASSLLSFGQGSANHGYTF. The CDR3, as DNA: TGCGCCAGCAGCTTGTTATCATTCGGACAGGGGAGTGCTAATCATGGCTACACCTTC. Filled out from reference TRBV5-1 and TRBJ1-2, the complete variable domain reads KAGVTQTPRYLIKTRGQQVTLSCSPISGHRSVSWYQQTPGQGLQFLFEYFSETQRNKGNFPGRFSGRQFSNSRSEMNVSTLELGDSALYLCASSLLSFGQGSANHGYTFGSGTRLTVV.

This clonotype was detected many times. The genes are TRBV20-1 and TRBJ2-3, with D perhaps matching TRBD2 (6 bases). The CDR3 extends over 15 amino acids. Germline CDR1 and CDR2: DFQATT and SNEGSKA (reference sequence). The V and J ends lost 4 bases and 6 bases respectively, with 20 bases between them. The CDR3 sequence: CSATKGTGEADTQYF. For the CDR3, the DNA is TGCAGTGCTACAAAAGGGACGGGGGAGGCGGATACGCAGTATTTT.

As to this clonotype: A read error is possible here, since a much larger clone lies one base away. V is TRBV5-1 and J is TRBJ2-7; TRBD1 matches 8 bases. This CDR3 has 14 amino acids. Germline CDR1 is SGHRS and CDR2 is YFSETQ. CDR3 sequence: CASSDGQGPDEQNF. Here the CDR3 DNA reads TGCGCCAGCAGCGACGGACAGGGTCCGGACGAGCAGAACTTC.

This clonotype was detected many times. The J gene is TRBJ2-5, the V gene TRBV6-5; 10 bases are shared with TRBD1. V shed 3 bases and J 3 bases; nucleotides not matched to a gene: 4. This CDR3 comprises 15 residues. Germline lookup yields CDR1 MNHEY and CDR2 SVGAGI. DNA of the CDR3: TGTGCCAGCAGTTATCTGGGACAGGGGAAAGAGACCCAGTACTTC. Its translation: CASSYLGQGKETQYF.

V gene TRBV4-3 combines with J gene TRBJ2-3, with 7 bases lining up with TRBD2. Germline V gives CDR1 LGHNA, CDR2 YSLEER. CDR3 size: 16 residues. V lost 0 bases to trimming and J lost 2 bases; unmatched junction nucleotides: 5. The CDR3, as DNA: TGCGCCAGCAGCCAAGAGACTAGCATCACCACAGATACGCAGTATTTT. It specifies CASSQETSITTDTQYF.

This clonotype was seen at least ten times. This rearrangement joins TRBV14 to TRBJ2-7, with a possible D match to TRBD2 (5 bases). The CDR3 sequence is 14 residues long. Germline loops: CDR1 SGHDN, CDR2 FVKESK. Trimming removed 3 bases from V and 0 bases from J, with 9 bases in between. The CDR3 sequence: CASSHIEGSYEQYF. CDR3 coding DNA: TGTGCCAGCAGCCATATCGAGGGCTCCTACGAGCAGTACTTC.

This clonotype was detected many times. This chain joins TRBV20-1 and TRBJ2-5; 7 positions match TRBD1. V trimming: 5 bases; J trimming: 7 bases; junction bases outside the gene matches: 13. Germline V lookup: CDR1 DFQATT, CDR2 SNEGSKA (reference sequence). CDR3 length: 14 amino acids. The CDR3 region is CSAVPGTVLGTQYF. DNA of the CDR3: TGCAGTGCTGTCCCCGGGACAGTACTGGGGACCCAGTACTTC.

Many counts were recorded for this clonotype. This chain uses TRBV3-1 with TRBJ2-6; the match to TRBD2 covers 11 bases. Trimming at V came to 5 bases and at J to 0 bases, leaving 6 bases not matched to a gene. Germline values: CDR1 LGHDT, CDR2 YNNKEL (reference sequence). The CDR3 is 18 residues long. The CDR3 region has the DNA TGTGCCAGCAGCTCCCTAGCGGGGGGAAGCTCTGGGGCCAACGTCCTGACTTTC. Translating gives CASSSLAGGSSGANVLTF.

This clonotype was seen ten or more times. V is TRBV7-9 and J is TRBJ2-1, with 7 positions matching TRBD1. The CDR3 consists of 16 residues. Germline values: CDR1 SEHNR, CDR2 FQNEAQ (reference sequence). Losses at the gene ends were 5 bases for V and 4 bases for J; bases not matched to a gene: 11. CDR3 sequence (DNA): TGTGCCAGCAGCCCACCCGGACAGGAACCGTACAATGAGCAGTTCTTC. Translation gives CASSPPGQEPYNEQFF.

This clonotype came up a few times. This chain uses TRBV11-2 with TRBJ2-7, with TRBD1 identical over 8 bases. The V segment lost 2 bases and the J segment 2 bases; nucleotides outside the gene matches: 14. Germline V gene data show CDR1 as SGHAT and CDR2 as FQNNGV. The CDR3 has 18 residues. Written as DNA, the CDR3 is TGTGCCAGCAGCTTACGGGGGACAGGTAGGAAGTCCGCCTACGAGCAGTACTTC. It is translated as CASSLRGTGRKSAYEQYF.

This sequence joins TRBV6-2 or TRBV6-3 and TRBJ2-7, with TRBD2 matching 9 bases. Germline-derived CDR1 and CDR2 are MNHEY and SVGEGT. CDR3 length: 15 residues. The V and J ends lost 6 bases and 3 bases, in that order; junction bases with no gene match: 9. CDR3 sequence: CASSPPLAGHYEQYF. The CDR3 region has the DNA TGTGCCAGCAGCCCCCCCCTAGCGGGGCACTACGAGCAGTACTTC.

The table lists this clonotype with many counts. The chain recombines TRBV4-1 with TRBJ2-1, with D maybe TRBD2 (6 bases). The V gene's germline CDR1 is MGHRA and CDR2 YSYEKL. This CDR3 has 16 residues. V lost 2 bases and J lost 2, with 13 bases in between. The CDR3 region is CASSQRREAAYNEQFF. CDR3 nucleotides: TGCGCCAGCAGCCAACGGCGGGAAGCCGCCTACAATGAGCAGTTCTTC.

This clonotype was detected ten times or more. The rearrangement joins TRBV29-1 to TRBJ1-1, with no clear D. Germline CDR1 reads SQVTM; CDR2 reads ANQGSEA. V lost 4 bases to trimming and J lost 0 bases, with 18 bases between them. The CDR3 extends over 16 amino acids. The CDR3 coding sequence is TGCAGCGTTGGGCAACCCCGTACTTACATGAACACTGAAGCTTTCTTT. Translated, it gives CSVGQPRTYMNTEAFF.

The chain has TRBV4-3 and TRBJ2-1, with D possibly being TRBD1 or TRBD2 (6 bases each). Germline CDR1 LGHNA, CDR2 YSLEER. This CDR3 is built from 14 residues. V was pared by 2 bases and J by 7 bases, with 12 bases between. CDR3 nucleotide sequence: TGCGCCAGCAGCCAACAACTAGGGGGGAATGAGCAGTTCTTC. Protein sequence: CASSQQLGGNEQFF.

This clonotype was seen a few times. The CDR3 reads CASSQQTGDYLSYEQYF. The CDR3 DNA reads as TGCGCCAGCAGCCAACAAACAGGGGACTACCTCTCCTACGAGCAGTACTTC. The V call is TRBV4-3, the J call TRBJ2-7; the D call may be TRBD1 or TRBD2 (7 bases each). The CDR3 covers 17 residues. V lost 2 bases to trimming and J lost 0 bases, with 17 bases between them. The germline gives CDR1 LGHNA, CDR2 YSLEER.

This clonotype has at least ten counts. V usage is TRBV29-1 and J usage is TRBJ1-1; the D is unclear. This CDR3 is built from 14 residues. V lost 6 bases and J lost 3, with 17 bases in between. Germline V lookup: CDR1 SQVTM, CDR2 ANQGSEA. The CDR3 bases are TGCAGCGTACGACCGGGTTGGGCGTACACTGAAGCTTTCTTT. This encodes CSVRPGWAYTEAFF.

CDR3 sequence (DNA): TGTGCCAGCAGCGAAAGACTAGCACCAGGCCTCTACGAGCAGTACTTC. Its protein product is CASSERLAPGLYEQYF. The rearrangement links TRBV13 to TRBJ2-7; TRBD2 matches 7 bases. The V and J ends lost 5 bases and 3 bases, in that order; junction bases with no gene match: 13. The CDR3 is 16 residues long. In germline, CDR1 is PRHDT, CDR2 FYEKMQ (reference sequence). The full variable domain, in which reference TRBV13 and TRBJ2-7 provide the parts outside the CDR3, is AAGVIQSPRHLIKEKRETATLKCYPIPRHDTVYWYQQGPGQDPQFLISFYEKMQSDKGSIPDRFSAQQFSDYHSELNMSSLELGDSALYFCASSERLAPGLYEQYFGPGTRLTVT.

CDR3 nucleotide sequence: TGTGCCACACTCGAGCCGTTCAATGAGCAGTTCTTC. Its protein is CATLEPFNEQFF. J is TRBJ2-1 and V is TRBV12-3 or TRBV12-4; no clear D gene. Trimming pared 10 bases from V and 6 bases from J, leaving 13 bases between. This CDR3 spans 12 amino acids.

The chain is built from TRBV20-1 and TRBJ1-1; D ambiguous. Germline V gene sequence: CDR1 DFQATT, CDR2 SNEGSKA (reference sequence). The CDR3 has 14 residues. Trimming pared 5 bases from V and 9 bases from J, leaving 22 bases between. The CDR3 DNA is TGCAGTGCTGTCAACCCCGCGGCCGAGTCGAAAGCTTTCTTT. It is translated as CSAVNPAAESKAFF.

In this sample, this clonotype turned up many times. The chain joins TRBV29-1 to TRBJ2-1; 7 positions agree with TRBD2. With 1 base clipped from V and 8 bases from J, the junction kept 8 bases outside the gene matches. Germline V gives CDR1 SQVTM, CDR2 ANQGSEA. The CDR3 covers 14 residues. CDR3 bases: TGCAGCGTTGAAGTACTAGCGAGAAGCTATGAGCAGTTCTTC. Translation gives CSVEVLARSYEQFF.

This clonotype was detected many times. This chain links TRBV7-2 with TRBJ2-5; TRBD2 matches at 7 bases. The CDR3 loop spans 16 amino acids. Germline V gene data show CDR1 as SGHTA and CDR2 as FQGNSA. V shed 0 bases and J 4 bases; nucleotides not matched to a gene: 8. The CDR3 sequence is CASSLARAGDGETQYF. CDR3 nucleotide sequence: TGTGCCAGCAGCTTAGCTCGGGCGGGAGATGGAGAGACCCAGTACTTC.

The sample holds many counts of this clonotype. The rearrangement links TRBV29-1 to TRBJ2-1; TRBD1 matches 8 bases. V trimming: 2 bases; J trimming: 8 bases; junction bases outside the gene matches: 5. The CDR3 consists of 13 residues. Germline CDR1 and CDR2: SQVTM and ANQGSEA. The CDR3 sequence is CSVEPGGADEQFF. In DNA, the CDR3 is TGCAGCGTTGAACCAGGGGGCGCAGATGAGCAGTTCTTC.

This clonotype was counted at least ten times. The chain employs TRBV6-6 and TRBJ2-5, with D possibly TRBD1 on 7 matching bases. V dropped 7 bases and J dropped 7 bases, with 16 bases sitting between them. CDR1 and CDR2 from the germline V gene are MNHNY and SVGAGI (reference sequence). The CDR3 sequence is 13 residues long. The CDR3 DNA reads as TGTGCCAGCAAGGAGGGACAGCTAGGGACCCAGTACTTC. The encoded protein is CASKEGQLGTQYF.